These T cell receptor beta chains were read from a single sample in a study of blood T cell repertoires in COVID-19. Measured with immunoSEQ multiplex PCR; TCRdb has only the in-frame clones, and not every one. The data show around 85,000 clones, around 90% seen once. Input material: peripheral blood. The receptors shown here come from a woman older than 75 with active or convalescent COVID-19. CDR3s leave out the opening cysteine and the closing phenylalanine or tryptophan. D genes are given only for firm matches.

v_call: TRBV4-1; j_call: TRBJ1-5; d_call: NA; cdr3_aa: ASSLDRPNQPQH
v_call: TRBV28; j_call: TRBJ1-2; d_call: TRBD1; cdr3_aa: ASSLNRGYYGYT
v_call: TRBV19; j_call: TRBJ2-5; d_call: NA; cdr3_aa: ASSSRETQY
v_call: TRBV6-6; j_call: TRBJ1-6; d_call: NA; cdr3_aa: ASVSDMSSYNSPLH
v_call: TRBV5-1; j_call: TRBJ2-5; d_call: NA; cdr3_aa: ASSLDSSQETQY
v_call: TRBV4-1; j_call: TRBJ1-2; d_call: NA; cdr3_aa: ASSQENYGYT
v_call: TRBV28; j_call: TRBJ1-5; d_call: NA; cdr3_aa: ASSPTGSNQPQH
v_call: TRBV27; j_call: TRBJ1-4; d_call: NA; cdr3_aa: ASRPGSAGEKLF
v_call: TRBV5-4; j_call: TRBJ1-6; d_call: TRBD1; cdr3_aa: ASSSGQALDNSPLH
v_call: TRBV11-2; j_call: TRBJ2-7; d_call: TRBD1; cdr3_aa: ASSPGQRTYEQY
v_call: TRBV7-9; j_call: TRBJ2-3; d_call: TRBD2; cdr3_aa: ASQTSGSITDTQY
v_call: TRBV19; j_call: TRBJ1-5; d_call: NA; cdr3_aa: ASSMSVISNQPQH
v_call: TRBV5-6; j_call: TRBJ1-3; d_call: TRBD1; cdr3_aa: ASSLQGARSGNTIY
v_call: TRBV9; j_call: TRBJ2-7; d_call: NA; cdr3_aa: ASSVGRDGAEQY
v_call: TRBV6-4; j_call: TRBJ1-5; d_call: NA; cdr3_aa: ASSDSYTRQPQH
v_call: TRBV30; j_call: TRBJ1-5; d_call: NA; cdr3_aa: AWSGGAGQPQH
v_call: TRBV27; j_call: TRBJ2-1; d_call: TRBD1; cdr3_aa: ASSRQGYNEQF
v_call: TRBV6-1; j_call: TRBJ1-3; d_call: NA; cdr3_aa: ASSDGGNTIY
v_call: TRBV7-3; j_call: TRBJ2-1; d_call: TRBD2; cdr3_aa: ASSLREGNEQF
v_call: TRBV5-1; j_call: TRBJ1-1; d_call: TRBD1; cdr3_aa: ASSLRQGTEAF
v_call: TRBV7-2; j_call: TRBJ1-1; d_call: TRBD1; cdr3_aa: ASSRVNRGMKNTEAF
v_call: TRBV27; j_call: TRBJ1-5; d_call: TRBD1; cdr3_aa: ASSKYRGRDSNQPQH
v_call: TRBV20-1; j_call: TRBJ2-7; d_call: TRBD1; cdr3_aa: SASRDRSSYEQY
v_call: TRBV3-1/TRBV3-2; j_call: TRBJ2-1; d_call: TRBD2; cdr3_aa: ASSQDSGRAYNEQF
v_call: TRBV11-2; j_call: TRBJ2-3; d_call: NA; cdr3_aa: ASSPRGTRTDTQY
v_call: TRBV25-1; j_call: TRBJ2-7; d_call: NA; cdr3_aa: ASSAPGRGTYEQY
v_call: TRBV18; j_call: TRBJ1-1; d_call: TRBD1; cdr3_aa: ASSTGVLSGNTEAF
v_call: TRBV10-3; j_call: TRBJ1-3; d_call: NA; cdr3_aa: AISDLVPGALISGNTIY
v_call: TRBV10-2; j_call: TRBJ1-1; d_call: NA; cdr3_aa: ASRDRRNTEAF
v_call: TRBV11-2; j_call: TRBJ2-7; d_call: NA; cdr3_aa: ASSIPLGVNEQY
v_call: TRBV21-1; j_call: TRBJ2-1; d_call: NA; cdr3_aa: ASSKRRWFKSILGKDYNEQF
v_call: TRBV10-3; j_call: TRBJ1-3; d_call: NA; cdr3_aa: AISDRSSGNTIY
v_call: TRBV3-1/TRBV3-2; j_call: TRBJ2-7; d_call: NA; cdr3_aa: ASSQDKRSEQY
v_call: TRBV18; j_call: TRBJ2-1; d_call: TRBD2; cdr3_aa: ASSPRTSRNEQF
v_call: TRBV10-3; j_call: TRBJ2-2; d_call: NA; cdr3_aa: AIRDQQAGELF
v_call: TRBV7-8; j_call: TRBJ2-7; d_call: TRBD1; cdr3_aa: ASSLGQGGSEQY
v_call: TRBV30; j_call: TRBJ1-1; d_call: TRBD1; cdr3_aa: AWSVLDRGNTEAF
v_call: TRBV7-8; j_call: TRBJ2-5; d_call: NA; cdr3_aa: ASSLAWTRAKETQY
v_call: TRBV6-5; j_call: TRBJ2-2; d_call: NA; cdr3_aa: ASSYQTGANTGELF
v_call: TRBV28; j_call: TRBJ2-1; d_call: TRBD2; cdr3_aa: ASSLRAGGFSNEQF
v_call: TRBV5-5; j_call: TRBJ1-1; d_call: TRBD1; cdr3_aa: ASSPGTGDTEAF